Listed here are 14 T cell receptor beta chains from one sample, sequenced in a study of T-cell memory formation after mild COVID-19. MiXCR, applied by TCRdb to the 5' RACE reads, yields one record per CDR3 protein. This table has some 200,000 distinct CDR3 sequences, around a fifth appearing once. The specimen sequenced was PBMCs or a T cell subset sorted from them (not recorded which). These receptors originate from an adult woman who had mild COVID-19 (a few samples of this study predate the infection). Cell type and time point are not known.

The J gene is TRBJ2-3, the V gene TRBV6-5, with 7 positions matching TRBD2. Germline V gene sequence: CDR1 MNHEY, CDR2 SVGAGI. Unmatched junction bases numbered 9, after V lost 6 bases and J lost 3 bases. The CDR3 has 15 amino acids. CDR3 sequence (DNA): TGTGCCAGCAGCTCCGGGGAGGGTAGGACAGATACGCAGTATTTT. It specifies CASSSGEGRTDTQYF.

This chain links TRBV9 with TRBJ2-2; no firm D call. Trimming took 0 bases from V and 6 from J, leaving 3 bases between them. The CDR3 extends over 12 amino acids. Germline V gene sequence: CDR1 SGDLS, CDR2 YYNGEE. CDR3 nucleotides: TGTGCCAGCAGCGTAGTTGCCGGGGAGCTGTTTTTT. This sequence encodes CASSVVAGELFF.

The chain couples TRBV18 to TRBJ2-7; a weak D match, TRBD2 (6 bases). This CDR3 region has 12 residues. CDR1 KGHSH and CDR2 LQKENI come from the germline V gene. Trimming shortened V by 6 bases and J by 4 bases, and 10 bases separated the two germline ends. The DNA for the CDR3 is TGTGCCAGCTCTACCGGGACTTACGAGCAGTACTTC. This codes for CASSTGTYEQYF.

The chain carries TRBV12-3 or TRBV12-4 and TRBJ2-7; unclear D gene. Trimming removed 3 bases from V and 4 bases from J, with 7 bases in between. The CDR3 length is 12 residues. The CDR3 nucleotides are TGTGCCAGCAGTTTTTTGGGTTACGAGCAGTACTTC. Amino acid sequence: CASSFLGYEQYF.

The V gene is TRBV20-1, the J gene TRBJ2-3; 8 bases fit TRBD2. CDR3 size: 18 residues. Unmatched junction bases numbered 18, after V lost 5 bases and J lost 2 bases. Per germline, CDR1 DFQATT and CDR2 SNEGSKA (reference sequence). This CDR3 is CSALGQDGGRPLTDTQYF. For the CDR3, the DNA is TGCAGTGCTCTAGGTCAGGATGGCGGGAGGCCTCTCACAGATACGCAGTATTTT.

V is TRBV11-1 and J is TRBJ2-3; TRBD2 might be the D (6 bases). The CDR3 is made up of 17 amino acids. CDR1 and CDR2 (germline): SGHAT, FQDESV (reference sequence). V lost 1 base and J lost 1, with 15 bases in between. This CDR3 reads CASSLDAPGEGTDTQYF. The CDR3 DNA follows: TGTGCCAGCAGCTTAGACGCGCCGGGAGAAGGCACAGATACGCAGTATTTT.

This clonotype turned up a few times. The chain couples TRBV29-1 to TRBJ2-7; D uncertain. The V end lost 7 bases, the J end lost 1 base, and 8 bases lay between the germline ends. The CDR3 is made up of 11 amino acids. Germline loops: CDR1 SQVTM, CDR2 ANQGSEA. This chain's CDR3 is CSATESYEQYF. The DNA of the CDR3 is TGCAGCGCGACGGAATCCTACGAGCAGTACTTC.

CDR3 residues: CASSEGRAYEQYF. The CDR3 nucleotides read TGTGCCAGCAGTGAGGGGCGAGCCTACGAGCAGTACTTC. This chain links TRBV2 with TRBJ2-7; D perhaps matches TRBD1 (5 bases). The germline V gene encodes CDR1 SNHLY and CDR2 FYNNEI. This CDR3 region has 13 residues. Trimming removed 3 bases at V and 2 bases at J, with 8 bases between.

This clonotype has more than one count but fewer than ten. This chain uses TRBV6-2 or TRBV6-3 with TRBJ1-1, with a tentative D call TRBD1 (5 bases). With 0 bases removed from V and 4 bases from J, the gap between germline ends came to 9 bases. This CDR3 is built from 14 residues. Germline V gene data show CDR1 as MNHEY and CDR2 as SVGEGT. CDR3 region: CASSYSMGGTEAFF. Here the CDR3 DNA reads TGTGCCAGCAGTTACTCGATGGGGGGCACTGAAGCTTTCTTT.

This clonotype was seen more than once but under ten times. The chain couples TRBV11-2 to TRBJ2-3; 8 bases map to TRBD2. The CDR3 is 17 amino acids. With 6 bases clipped from V and 2 bases from J, the junction kept 13 bases outside the gene matches. Germline V gene lookup returns CDR1 SGHAT and CDR2 FQNNGV. Written as DNA, the CDR3 is TGTGCCAGCAGTCGGGTTGGGACTAGGACTTACACAGATACGCAGTATTTT. It codes for CASSRVGTRTYTDTQYF.

This clonotype was recorded a few times. The chain combines TRBV15 with TRBJ2-5; D is possibly TRBD1 or TRBD2 (6 bases each). Germline values: CDR1 LNHNV, CDR2 YYDKDF (reference sequence). V shed 1 base and J shed 1 base, with 28 bases lying between them. This CDR3 spans 21 amino acids. CDR3 nucleotides: TGTGCCACCAGCAGAGCCAACCTCGGGACATATCTCGGAGGGGCCCAAGAGACCCAGTACTTC. Protein product: CATSRANLGTYLGGAQETQYF.

This clonotype was counted only a few times. The rearrangement uses TRBV20-1 and TRBJ2-7, with 9 bases identical to TRBD2. CDR1 and CDR2 from the germline V gene are DFQATT and SNEGSKA (reference sequence). CDR3 length equals 17 residues. The ends lost 0 bases at V and 2 bases at J; junction bases unmatched: 11. The CDR3 loop is CSARDLAGGLKTYEQYF. In DNA, the CDR3 is TGCAGTGCTAGAGATCTTGCGGGAGGGCTAAAAACCTACGAGCAGTACTTC.

This clonotype appeared a single time. The chain employs TRBV4-1 and TRBJ1-5, with D unresolved. V lost 1 base, J lost 3 bases, and 10 bases lay in between. CDR3 length: 15 residues. The germline V gene has CDR1 MGHRA and CDR2 YSYEKL. The CDR3 region has the DNA TGCGCCAGCAGCCAAGGAGAAGGGCACAATCAGCCCCAGCATTTT. It codes for CASSQGEGHNQPQHF.

This clonotype has just a few counts. This chain links TRBV24-1 with TRBJ2-1, with D possibly called TRBD1 or TRBD2 (5 bases each). The V end lost 0 bases, the J end lost 7 bases, and 12 bases lay between the germline ends. CDR3 length equals 15 residues. Germline V gives CDR1 KGHDR, CDR2 SFDVKD. The CDR3 DNA sequence: TGTGCCACCAGTGATTTGCGGGCAGGGACGAATGAGCAGTTCTTC. This encodes CATSDLRAGTNEQFF.